The clone carrying this TCR beta chain showed up many times. Its specificity is not known. This CDR3 spans 15 amino acids. Trimming took 5 bases from V and 5 from J; bases not matched to a gene: 11. Germline CDR1 is MNHNS and CDR2 is SASEGT. These data come from a study of T cells in Graves' hyperthyroidism and ophthalmopathy. Clinical Activity Scores of at least 3, NOSPECS grades of at least 4 and durations under 3 months characterized ophthalmopathy patients. Used for diagnoses were clinical symptoms, serum thyroxine and TRAb, thyroid ultrasound and orbital computed tomography. The PBMCs studied were ones that came from 10 ml fresh peripheral blood. Template material for amplifying TCR beta CDR3 regions consisted of RNA transcripts. HTBI primers were the set used in a first-round RT-PCR of the TCR CDR3. TCRdb called the multiplex PCR reads again in MiXCR, with one record for every CDR3 protein. This sample has about 330,000 distinct CDR3 sequences, with roughly 13% found just once.

Study-wide results and caveats: Researchers report that a 13 V-J model separated ophthalmopathy from stable hyperthyroidism.

This sequence joins TRBV6-1 and TRBJ2-5; 7 nucleotides align to TRBD1. The receptor's source is a woman aged 35 to 49 with Graves' ophthalmopathy. Sequencing was done on a sample of blood. The CDR3, as DNA: TGTGCCAGCAGTAACCCTAGACAGGGTGGGGAGACCCAGTACTTC. Amino acid sequence: CASSNPRQGGETQYF.